The following is a T cell receptor (beta chain) sequence with its context. Its specificity is unknown. Trimming removed 2 bases from V and 3 bases from J, with 12 bases in between. The length of the CDR3 is 15 residues. Per germline, CDR1 MNHEY and CDR2 SMNVEV (reference sequence). Profiled with immunoSEQ multiplex PCR; TCRdb holds only in-frame clones, not every one. This table has 19,000 or so clones, about 86% appearing once. This entry is derived from a study of somatic mutations in cytotoxic T cells in rheumatoid arthritis. Study-level findings and limits: It was in rheumatoid arthritis patients, but not in healthy controls, that CD8+ clonality increased with age. The slight TRBV07 underrepresentation in rheumatoid arthritis patients received no adjustment for multiple comparisons.

This clonotype originated in a man in his forties or fifties in good health. The V and J genes are TRBV27 and TRBJ2-3; D is possibly TRBD1 (5 bases). Sequencing used CD8+ T cells sorted from blood. CDR3: CASSLGSRVTDTQYF. The CDR3 DNA sequence: TGTGCCAGCAGTTTAGGGTCCAGGGTGACAGATACGCAGTATTTT.